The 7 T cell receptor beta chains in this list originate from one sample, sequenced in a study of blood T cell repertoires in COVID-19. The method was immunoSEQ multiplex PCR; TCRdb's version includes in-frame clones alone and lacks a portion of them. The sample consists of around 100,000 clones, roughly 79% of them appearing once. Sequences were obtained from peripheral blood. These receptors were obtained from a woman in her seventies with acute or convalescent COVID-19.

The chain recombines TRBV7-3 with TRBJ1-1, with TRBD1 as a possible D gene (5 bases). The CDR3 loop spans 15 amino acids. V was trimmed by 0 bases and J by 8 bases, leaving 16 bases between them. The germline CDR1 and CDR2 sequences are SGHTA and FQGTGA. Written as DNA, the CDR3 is TGTGCCAGCAGCTTAACGATAGGTGGGGCAGGGGAAGCTTTCTTT. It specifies CASSLTIGGAGEAFF.

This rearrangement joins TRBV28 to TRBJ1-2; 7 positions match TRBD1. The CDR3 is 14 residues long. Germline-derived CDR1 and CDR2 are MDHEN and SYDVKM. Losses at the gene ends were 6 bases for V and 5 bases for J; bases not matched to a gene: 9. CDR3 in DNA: TGTGCCAGCAGCCCGGGGGGGGACAGTTATGGCTACACCTTC. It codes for CASSPGGDSYGYTF.

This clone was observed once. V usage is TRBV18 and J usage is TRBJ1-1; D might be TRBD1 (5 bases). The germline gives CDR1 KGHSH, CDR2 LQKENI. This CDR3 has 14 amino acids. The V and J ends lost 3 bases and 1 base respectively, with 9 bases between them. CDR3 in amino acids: CASSPSTENTEAFF. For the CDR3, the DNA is TGTGCCAGCTCACCGTCGACAGAGAACACTGAAGCTTTCTTT.

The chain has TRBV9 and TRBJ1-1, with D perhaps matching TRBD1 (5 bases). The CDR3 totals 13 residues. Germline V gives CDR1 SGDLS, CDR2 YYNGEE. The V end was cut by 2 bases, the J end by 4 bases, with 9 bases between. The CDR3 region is CASSVRQTTEAFF. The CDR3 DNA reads TGTGCCAGCAGCGTCAGACAGACCACTGAAGCTTTCTTT.

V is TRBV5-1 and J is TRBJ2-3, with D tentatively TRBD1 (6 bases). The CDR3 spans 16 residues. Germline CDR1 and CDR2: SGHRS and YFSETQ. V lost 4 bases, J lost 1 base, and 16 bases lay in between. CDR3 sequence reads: CASSPGAGVGTDTQYF. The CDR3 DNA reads TGCGCCAGCAGCCCCGGGGCAGGGGTCGGCACAGATACGCAGTATTTT. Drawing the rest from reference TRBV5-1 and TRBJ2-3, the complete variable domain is KAGVTQTPRYLIKTRGQQVTLSCSPISGHRSVSWYQQTPGQGLQFLFEYFSETQRNKGNFPGRFSGRQFSNSRSEMNVSTLELGDSALYLCASSPGAGVGTDTQYFGPGTRLTVL.

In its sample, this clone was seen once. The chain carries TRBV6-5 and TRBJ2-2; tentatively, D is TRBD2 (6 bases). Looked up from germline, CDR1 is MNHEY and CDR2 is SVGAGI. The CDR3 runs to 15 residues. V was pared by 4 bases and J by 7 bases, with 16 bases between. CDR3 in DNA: TGTGCCAGCAGTTCCGGCCGGAGGGGAATCGGGGAGCTGTTTTTT. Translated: CASSSGRRGIGELFF.

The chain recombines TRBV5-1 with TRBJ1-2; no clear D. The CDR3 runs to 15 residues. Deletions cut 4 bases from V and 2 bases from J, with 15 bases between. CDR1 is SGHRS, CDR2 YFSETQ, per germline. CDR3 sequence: CASSPDSYFNYGYTF. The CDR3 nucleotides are TGCGCCAGCAGCCCCGATAGCTACTTCAACTATGGCTACACCTTC.